The entry below describes one T cell receptor beta chain. Its antigen is not identified. Germline CDR1 DFQATT, CDR2 SNEGSKA (reference sequence). The CDR3 has 11 residues. This specimen comes from a study of shared clonotypes between healthy human individuals. Study-level results: Clonotype sharing across a few donors was observed for roughly 5% of naive CD4 clonotypes.

Several immunoSEQ plates received, in even portions, the genomic DNA of each subset. Sequencing was performed with immunoSEQ multiplex PCR; in TCRdb, only in-frame clones are kept and a portion is missing. Counted here are 2 million to 2.5 million clones, approximately 94% occurring once; the ten biggest clones make up roughly 0.36%. The donors were adults (healthy and HIV-negative) with no recent acute infections or vaccinations. Material for sequencing was naive CD4+ T cells from PBMCs. Subset specified: CD45RA+ positively selected. The chain employs TRBV20-1 and TRBJ2-3; possible D gene TRBD2, 6 bases. The origin of this receptor is a man aged 18 to 29 in good health. Some clones in this sample may be carry-over from other donors' samples. CDR3 sequence reads: CRAAGPDTQYF. For the CDR3, the DNA is TGCCGGGCCGCGGGACCAGATACGCAGTATTTT.